This T cell receptor (beta chain) is from a study of blood T cell repertoires in COVID-19. For the study at large: Samples representing acute and convalescent COVID-19 were sourced from the United States, Italy and Spain. PBMCs, B-cell-depleted T cells, or T cells were the source of the cDNA or gDNA that made up the material.

The Seattle patients joined while their infection was active and were tracked longitudinally afterward. V shed 6 bases, J shed 0 bases, and the junction held 7 bases outside the gene matches. The CDR3 sequence is 19 residues long. The germline gives CDR1 ENHRY, CDR2 SYGVKD. How the authors handled the data: Estimated nucleated cell counts came from reference gene primer amplification. Profiling relied on immunoSEQ multiplex PCR, and the TCRdb table lists in-frame clones only, not all of them. V and J calls and clone size come straight from that table; D and trimming were deduced from the DNA. The data show about 68,000 clones, roughly 90% seen once.

Sample: peripheral blood. The chain recombines TRBV10-3 with TRBJ2-2; 16 nucleotides line up with TRBD2. The origin of this receptor is a man aged 35-49 years with COVID-19, enrolled during active disease. CDR3 sequence: CAIRPGLAGGQANTGELFF. CDR3 DNA sequence: TGTGCCATCAGACCGGGACTAGCGGGGGGGCAGGCGAACACCGGGGAGCTGTTTTTT.